The source of this T cell receptor beta chain is a study of shared clonotypes between healthy human individuals (dated by TCRdb to about 2020). Describing the broader study: A couple of women and a few men aged 18 to 49 years were included in the cohort. Per donor, three plates each were used for CD4 naive and CD4 memory, two for CD8 naive, and one for CD8 memory. To estimate repertoire size and how much clonotype sharing occurs between individuals, the study deeply sequenced the blood TCR repertoires of several healthy adults. To increase sequencing depth and limit assay-specific biases, different laboratories used diverse techniques to prepare libraries and sequence TCR repertoires. Per donor, leukapheresis produced somewhere between about 0.94 and 9.5 billion PBMCs. The investigation overall reported the following: Sampling was limited to blood, and TCR repertoires in tissue likely differ from TCR repertoires in blood. Compared with non-shared clonotypes, the clonotypes found in all four sorted-subset donors had higher generation probabilities. Based on pairwise subsampling, the degree of clonotype sharing among donors was expected to be affected by sequencing depth. The genetic and exposure-history diversity represented was limited by the small number of donors. When a handful of donors were compared, the shared fraction of clonotypes was roughly 4.8% for naive CD4, roughly 3.4% for naive CD8, roughly 2.3% for memory CD4, and 0.4% for memory CD8. Even with the large sequencing depth, rarefaction of the sorted-subset datasets indicated that sequencing was incomplete. Naive subsets generally had larger estimated clonotype richness than memory subsets.

TCR CDR3 regions were amplified from genomic DNA by multiplex PCR using the deep immunoSEQ assay. For each cell subset, the extracted genomic DNA was distributed evenly across all wells of several immunoSEQ 96-well plates, and each plate served as one replicate. For sorted subsets, each replicate PCR was loaded with 200 ng genomic DNA, equivalent to about 33,000 T cell genomes. The purified libraries were quantified using a Qubit 3.0 fluorometer, sized with a Bioanalyzer 2100, and then quantified again using the KAPA Library Quantification kit. Every immunoSEQ 96-well plate was sequenced on a dedicated single-read 150-cycle Illumina NextSeq 550 flow cell. On the authors' methods: Because the immunoSEQ output held only junctional sequences and lacked quality scores, the filtering could not match the filtering applied to full-length reads. Sequences were annotated with PyIR, a Python wrapper for IgBLAST v1.9, using IMGT germline references to assign V/J genes and CDR3. Reads were filtered out if the reads had weak V/J assignments (E-value above 1e-6), no CDR3, stop codons, out-of-frame junctions, or ambiguous translated residues. A V3J clonotype was defined by an identical inferred V gene, J gene, and CDR3 amino acid sequence. The percentage overlap between two repertoires was calculated by dividing the number of shared unique clonotypes by the size of the smaller repertoire. RTK rarefaction, the Chao1 estimator, and Recon v2.1 estimates of unobserved clonotypes were used to assess repertoire richness. For all TCRbeta clonotypes obtained by the gDNA method from a handful of donors, generation probabilities were computed with OLGA. Held by TCRdb, this immuneACCESS table contains in-frame sequences only and omits some clones. Under half of the omission traces to an unresolved V gene where checked; the cause of the rest is unknown. From that table come the V and J calls and clone size; the DNA was used to work out D and trimming. In all, the sample holds more than 550,000 clones, and roughly 94% of those were seen once. The top ten constitute about 24% of the sample.

CD8 naive samples consisted of CD45RO-negative cells that were positively selected for CCR7, yielding a CD45RA+CCR7+ population without TemRA cells. The donors were healthy, HIV-negative adults who had no recently reported acute infections or vaccinations. Every donor was a Caucasian adult living in Nashville, Tennessee, USA. After blood collection by leukapheresis, PBMCs were isolated using Ficoll-Histopaque density gradient centrifugation and then cryopreserved in the vapor phase of liquid nitrogen. Analytical flow cytometry was used to check the purity and quantity of each magnetically sorted T cell population. Each sorted fraction had its genomic DNA isolated and then quantified by UV absorbance on a Nanodrop 2000c. A remark on this clone: Its antigen remains unidentified. Per-base qualities were not stored, and no clone one base away is much larger.

The receptor was derived from a man aged 25 to 40 in good health. Sequenced input: naive CD8+ T cells sorted from blood. Reading the label with the study, this specimen's cell subset or site is: CD45RA+CCR7+.

CDR3 loop: CATNVDSYNEQFF. The base sequence is TGTGCCACCAATGTGGACTCTTACAATGAGCAGTTCTTC. This receptor chain uses TRBV15 and TRBJ2-1; TRBD2 might be the D gene, on 5 matching bases. V loses 7 bases, J loses 4 bases, and the germline ends lie 11 bases apart. The CDR3 goes from the cysteine to the phenylalanine over 13 residues. Left in the record is the CDR3 DNA by itself, 39 bases read in frame from the first base. CDR1 and CDR2, per the germline V gene (reference sequence), are LNHNV and YYDKDF. Supplemented by the reference TRBV15 and TRBJ2-1 proteins around the CDR3, the complete variable domain is DAMVIQNPRYQVTQFGKPVTLSCSQTLNHNVMYWYQQKSSQAPKLLFHYYDKDFNNEADTPDNFQSRRPNTSFCFLDIRSPGLGDTAMYLCATNVDSYNEQFFGPGTRLTVL.